This TCR beta chain was obtained from a study of beta chain features in type 1 diabetes. As every portion of the isolated RNA was reverse transcribed, the sequencing read expressed TCRB transcripts. TCRdb's copy holds only in-frame clones and misses some; the assay was immunoSEQ multiplex PCR. The sample consists of 400,000 or so clones, around 9.6% of them appearing once. A note on this clone: Its specificity is not known.

The CDR3 is 14 amino acids. Germline V gives CDR1 MNHEY, CDR2 SMNVEV (reference sequence). Trimming pared 0 bases from V and 3 bases from J, leaving 7 bases between. Study-wide points: Whether HLA type affects TCRB rearrangement stayed undetermined in the present work. Type 1 diabetes patients had fewer VDJ junction insertions and more deletions. Moderate but significant shortening of TCRB CDR3s was recorded in all four CD4+ subsets from Type 1 diabetes patients.

Each sorted fraction was over 95% pure. The sample was central memory CD4+ T cells from blood. This clonotype was sampled from a young man with type 1 diabetes. The V gene is TRBV27, the J gene TRBJ2-3; the D is unclear. The CDR3 DNA is TGTGCCAGCAGTTTATCCTGGGGAACAGATACGCAGTATTTT. It is translated as CASSLSWGTDTQYF.